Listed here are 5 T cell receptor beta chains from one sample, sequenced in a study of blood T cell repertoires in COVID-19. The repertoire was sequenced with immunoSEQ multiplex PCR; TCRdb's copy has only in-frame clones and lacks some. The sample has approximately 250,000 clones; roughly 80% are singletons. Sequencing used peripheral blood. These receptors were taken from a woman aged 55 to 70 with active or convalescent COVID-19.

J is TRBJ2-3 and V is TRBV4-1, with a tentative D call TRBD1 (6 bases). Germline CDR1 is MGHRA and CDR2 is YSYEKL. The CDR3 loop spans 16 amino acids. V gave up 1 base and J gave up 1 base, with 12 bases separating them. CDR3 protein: CASSQVAGVGTDTQYF. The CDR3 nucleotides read TGCGCCAGCAGCCAAGTAGCAGGGGTCGGCACAGATACGCAGTATTTT.

The CDR3 region has the DNA TGTGCCAGCAGCTCCGACAGGGTCAGGGAGCTGTTTTTT. Translated: CASSSDRVRELFF. The chain uses TRBV7-9 and TRBJ2-2, with TRBD1 identical over 7 bases. The germline CDR1 and CDR2 sequences are SEHNR and FQNEAQ (reference sequence). V trimming: 4 bases; J trimming: 9 bases; junction bases outside the gene matches: 5. CDR3 length equals 13 residues. The whole variable domain, remainder taken from reference TRBV7-9 and TRBJ2-2, is DTGVSQNPRHKITKRGQNVTFRCDPISEHNRLYWYRQTLGQGPEFLTYFQNEAQLEKSRLLSDRFSAERPKGSFSTLEIQRTEQGDSAMYLCASSSDRVRELFFGEGSRLTVL.

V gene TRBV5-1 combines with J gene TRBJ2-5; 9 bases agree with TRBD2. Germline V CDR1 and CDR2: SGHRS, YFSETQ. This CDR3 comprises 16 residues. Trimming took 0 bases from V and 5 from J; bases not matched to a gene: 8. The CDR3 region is CASSLGRSSGVETQYF. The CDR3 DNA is TGCGCCAGCAGCTTGGGTCGTTCTAGCGGGGTTGAGACCCAGTACTTC.

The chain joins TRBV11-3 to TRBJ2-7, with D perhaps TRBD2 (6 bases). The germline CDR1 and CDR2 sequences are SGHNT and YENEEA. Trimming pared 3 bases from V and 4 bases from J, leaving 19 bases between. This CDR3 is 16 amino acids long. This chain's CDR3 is CASSFDSGEPSYEQYF. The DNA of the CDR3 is TGTGCCAGCAGCTTCGATTCGGGGGAGCCTTCATACGAGCAGTACTTC.

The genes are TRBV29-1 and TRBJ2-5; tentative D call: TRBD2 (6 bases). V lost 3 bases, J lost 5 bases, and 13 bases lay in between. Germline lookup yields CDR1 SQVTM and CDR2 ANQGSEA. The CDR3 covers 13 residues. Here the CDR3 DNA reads TGCAGCGTTGATGCGGAGGGGCGGGAGACCCAGTACTTC. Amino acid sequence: CSVDAEGRETQYF.